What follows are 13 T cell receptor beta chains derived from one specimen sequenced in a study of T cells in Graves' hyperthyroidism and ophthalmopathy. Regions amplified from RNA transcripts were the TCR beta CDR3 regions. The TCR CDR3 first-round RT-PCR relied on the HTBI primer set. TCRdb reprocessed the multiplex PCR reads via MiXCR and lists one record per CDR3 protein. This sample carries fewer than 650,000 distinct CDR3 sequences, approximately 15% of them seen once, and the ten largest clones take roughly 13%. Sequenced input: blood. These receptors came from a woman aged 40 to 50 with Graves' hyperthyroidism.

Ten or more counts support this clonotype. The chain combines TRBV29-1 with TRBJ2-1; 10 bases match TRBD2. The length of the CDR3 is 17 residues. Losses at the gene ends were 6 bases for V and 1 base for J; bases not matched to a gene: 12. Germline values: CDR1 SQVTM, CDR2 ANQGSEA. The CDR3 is CSVTSGRSQLSYNEQFF. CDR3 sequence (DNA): TGCAGCGTGACTAGCGGGCGCTCCCAACTGTCCTACAATGAGCAGTTCTTC.

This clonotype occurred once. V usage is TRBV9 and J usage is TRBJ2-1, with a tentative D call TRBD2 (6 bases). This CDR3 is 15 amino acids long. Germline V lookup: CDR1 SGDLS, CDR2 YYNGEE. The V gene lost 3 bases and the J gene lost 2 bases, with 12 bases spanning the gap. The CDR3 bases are TGTGCCAGCAGCGCGACGGGGGAGGCCTACAATGAGCAGTTCTTC. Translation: CASSATGEAYNEQFF. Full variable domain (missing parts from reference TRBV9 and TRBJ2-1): DSGVTQTPKHLITATGQRVTLRCSPRSGDLSVYWYQQSLDQGLQFLIQYYNGEERAKGNILERFSAQQFPDLHSELNLSSLELGDSALYFCASSATGEAYNEQFFGPGTRLTVL.

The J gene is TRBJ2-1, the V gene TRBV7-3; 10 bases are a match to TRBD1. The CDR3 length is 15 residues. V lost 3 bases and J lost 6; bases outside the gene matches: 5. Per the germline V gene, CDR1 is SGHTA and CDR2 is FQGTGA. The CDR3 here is CASSLGTGVVNEQFF. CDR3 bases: TGTGCCAGCAGCTTGGGGACAGGGGTTGTCAATGAGCAGTTCTTC.

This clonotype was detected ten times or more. The CDR3 here is CASSVGQAAYQETQYF. The CDR3 DNA reads TGTGCCAGCAGCGTGGGACAGGCCGCGTACCAAGAGACCCAGTACTTC. The V and J genes are TRBV13 and TRBJ2-5, with 8 bases that match TRBD1. V gave up 5 bases and J gave up 0 bases; unmatched junction bases: 8. Germline CDR1 reads PRHDT; CDR2 reads FYEKMQ (reference sequence). This CDR3 spans 16 amino acids.

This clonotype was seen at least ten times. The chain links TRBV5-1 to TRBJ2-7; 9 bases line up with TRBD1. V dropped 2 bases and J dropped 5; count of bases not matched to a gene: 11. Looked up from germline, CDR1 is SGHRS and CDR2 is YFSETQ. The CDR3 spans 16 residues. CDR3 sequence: CASSFDLEQGANEQYF. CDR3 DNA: TGCGCCAGCAGCTTCGATTTGGAACAGGGGGCAAACGAGCAGTACTTC.

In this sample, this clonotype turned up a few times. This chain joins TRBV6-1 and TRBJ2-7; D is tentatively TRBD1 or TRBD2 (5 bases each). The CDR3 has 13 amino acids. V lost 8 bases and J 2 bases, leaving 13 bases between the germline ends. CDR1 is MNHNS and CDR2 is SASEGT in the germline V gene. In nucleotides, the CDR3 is TGTGCCAGCCGTTCGGGGCACCCCTACGAGCAGTACTTC. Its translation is CASRSGHPYEQYF.

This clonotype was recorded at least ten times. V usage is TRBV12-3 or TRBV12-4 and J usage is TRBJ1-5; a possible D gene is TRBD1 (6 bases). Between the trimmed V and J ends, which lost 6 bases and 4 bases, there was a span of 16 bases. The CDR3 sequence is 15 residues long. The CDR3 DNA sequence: TGTGCCAGCAGCCACTTAGGGGGAATTAATCAGCCCCAGCATTTT. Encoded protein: CASSHLGGINQPQHF.

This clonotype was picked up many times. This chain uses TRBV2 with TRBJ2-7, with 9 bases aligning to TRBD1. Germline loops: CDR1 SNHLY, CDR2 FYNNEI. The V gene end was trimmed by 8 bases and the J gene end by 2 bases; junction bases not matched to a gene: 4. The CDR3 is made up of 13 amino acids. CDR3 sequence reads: CASGQGQTYEQYF. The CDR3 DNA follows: TGTGCCAGCGGACAGGGGCAGACCTACGAGCAGTACTTC.

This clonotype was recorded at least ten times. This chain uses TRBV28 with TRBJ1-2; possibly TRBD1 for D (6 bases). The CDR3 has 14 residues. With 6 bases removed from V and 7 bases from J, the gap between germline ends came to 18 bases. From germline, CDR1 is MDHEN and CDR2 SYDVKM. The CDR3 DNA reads TGTGCCAGCAGCTCAGCACAGGGTAATTCTGGCTACACCTTC. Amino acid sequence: CASSSAQGNSGYTF.

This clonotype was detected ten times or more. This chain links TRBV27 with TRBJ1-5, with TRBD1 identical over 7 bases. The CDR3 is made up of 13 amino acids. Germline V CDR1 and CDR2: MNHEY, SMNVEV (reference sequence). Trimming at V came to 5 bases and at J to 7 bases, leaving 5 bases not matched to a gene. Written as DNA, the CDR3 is TGTGCCAGCAGTCCTACGACAGGGCAGCCCCAGCATTTT. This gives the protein CASSPTTGQPQHF.

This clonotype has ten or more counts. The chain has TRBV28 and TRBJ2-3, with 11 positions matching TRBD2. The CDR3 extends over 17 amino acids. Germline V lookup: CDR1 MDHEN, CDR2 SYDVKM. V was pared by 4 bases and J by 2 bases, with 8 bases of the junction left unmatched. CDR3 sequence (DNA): TGTGCCAGCAGTTCCGCCGGGACTAGCGGAACCACAGATACGCAGTATTTT. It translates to CASSSAGTSGTTDTQYF.

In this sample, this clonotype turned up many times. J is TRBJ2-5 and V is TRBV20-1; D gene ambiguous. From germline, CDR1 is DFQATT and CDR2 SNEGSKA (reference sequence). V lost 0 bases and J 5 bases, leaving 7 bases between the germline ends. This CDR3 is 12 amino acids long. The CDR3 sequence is CSAREVGETQYF. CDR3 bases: TGCAGTGCTAGAGAAGTGGGGGAGACCCAGTACTTC.

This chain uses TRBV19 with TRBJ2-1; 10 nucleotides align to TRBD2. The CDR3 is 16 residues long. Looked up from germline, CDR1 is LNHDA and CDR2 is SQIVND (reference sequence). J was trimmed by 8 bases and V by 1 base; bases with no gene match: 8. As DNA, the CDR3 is TGTGCCAGTAGTATAGTAATGGGCCTAGCGGGAGATGAGCAGTTCTTC. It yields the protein CASSIVMGLAGDEQFF. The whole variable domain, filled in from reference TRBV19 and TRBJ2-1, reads DGGITQSPKYLFRKEGQNVTLSCEQNLNHDAMYWYRQDPGQGLRLIYYSQIVNDFQKGDIAEGYSVSREKKESFPLTVTSAQKNPTAFYLCASSIVMGLAGDEQFFGPGTRLTVL.